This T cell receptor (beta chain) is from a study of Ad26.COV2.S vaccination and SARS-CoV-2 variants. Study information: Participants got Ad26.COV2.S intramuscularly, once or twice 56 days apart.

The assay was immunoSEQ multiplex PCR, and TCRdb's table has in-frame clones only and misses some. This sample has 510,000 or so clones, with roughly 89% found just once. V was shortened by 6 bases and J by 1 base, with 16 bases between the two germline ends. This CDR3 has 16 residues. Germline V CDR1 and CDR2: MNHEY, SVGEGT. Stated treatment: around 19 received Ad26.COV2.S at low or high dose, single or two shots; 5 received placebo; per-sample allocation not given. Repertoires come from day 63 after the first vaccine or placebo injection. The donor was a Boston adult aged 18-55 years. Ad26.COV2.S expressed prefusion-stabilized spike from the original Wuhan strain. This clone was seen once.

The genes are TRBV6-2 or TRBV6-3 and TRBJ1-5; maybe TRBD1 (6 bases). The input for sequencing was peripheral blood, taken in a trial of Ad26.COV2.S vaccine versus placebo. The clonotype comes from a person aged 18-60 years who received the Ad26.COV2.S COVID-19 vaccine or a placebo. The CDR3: CASSHGGARSNQPQHF. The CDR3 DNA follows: TGTGCCAGCAGCCACGGGGGGGCAAGAAGCAATCAGCCCCAGCATTTT.